Below, one T cell receptor (beta chain) is given with its context. This specimen comes from a study of human thymus T cells. The repertoire was sequenced with immunoSEQ multiplex PCR; TCRdb's copy has only in-frame clones and lacks some. The sample has under 95,000 clones, around 95% seen once. Resections from corrective heart surgery provided thymus tissue. Germline CDR1 is MNHEY and CDR2 is SMNVEV (reference sequence). CDR3 length: 16 residues. The ends were cut back, 6 bases at V and 5 bases at J, with 21 bases in the middle. The rearrangement uses TRBV27 and TRBJ2-3; D may be TRBD1 or TRBD2 (5 bases each). The TCR sequence derives from a girl less than two years old with a congenital heart defect but otherwise immunologically healthy. Sample: thymus tissue. Here the CDR3 DNA reads TGTGCCAGCAGAAGGTATCGGGGCAATAGGGGAGATACGCAGTATTTT. Its protein product is CASRRYRGNRGDTQYF.